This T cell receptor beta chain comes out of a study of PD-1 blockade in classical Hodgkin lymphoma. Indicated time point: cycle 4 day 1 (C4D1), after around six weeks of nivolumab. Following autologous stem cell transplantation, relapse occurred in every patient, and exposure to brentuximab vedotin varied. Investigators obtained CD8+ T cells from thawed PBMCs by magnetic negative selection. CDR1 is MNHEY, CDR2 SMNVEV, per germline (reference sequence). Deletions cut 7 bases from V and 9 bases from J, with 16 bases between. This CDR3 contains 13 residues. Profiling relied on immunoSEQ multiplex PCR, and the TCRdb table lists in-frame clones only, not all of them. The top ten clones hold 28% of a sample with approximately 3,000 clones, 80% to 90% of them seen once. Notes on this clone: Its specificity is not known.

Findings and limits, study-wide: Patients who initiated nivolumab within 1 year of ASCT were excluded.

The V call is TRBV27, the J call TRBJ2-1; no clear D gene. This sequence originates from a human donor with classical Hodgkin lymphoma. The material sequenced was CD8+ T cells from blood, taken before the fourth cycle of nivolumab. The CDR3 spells CASNVALSAEQFF. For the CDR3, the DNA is TGTGCCAGCAATGTGGCTTTAAGCGCTGAGCAGTTCTTC.